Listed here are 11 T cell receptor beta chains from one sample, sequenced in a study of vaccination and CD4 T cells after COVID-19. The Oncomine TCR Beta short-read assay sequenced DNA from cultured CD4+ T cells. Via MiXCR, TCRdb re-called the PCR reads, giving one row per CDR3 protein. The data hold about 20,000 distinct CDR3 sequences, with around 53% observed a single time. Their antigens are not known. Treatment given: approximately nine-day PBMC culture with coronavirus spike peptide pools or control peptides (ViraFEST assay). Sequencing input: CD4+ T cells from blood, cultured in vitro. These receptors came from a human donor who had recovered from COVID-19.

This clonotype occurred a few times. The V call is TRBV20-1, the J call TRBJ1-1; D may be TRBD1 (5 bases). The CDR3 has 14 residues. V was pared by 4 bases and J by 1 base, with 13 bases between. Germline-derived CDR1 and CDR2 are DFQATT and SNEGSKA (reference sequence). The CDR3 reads CSAIWGSQNTEAFF. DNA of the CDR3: TGCAGTGCTATTTGGGGCAGCCAGAACACTGAAGCTTTCTTT.

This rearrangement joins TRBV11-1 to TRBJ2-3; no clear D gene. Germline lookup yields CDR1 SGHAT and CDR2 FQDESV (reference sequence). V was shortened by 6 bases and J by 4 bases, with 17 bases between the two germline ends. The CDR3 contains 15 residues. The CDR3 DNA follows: TGTGCCAGCAGGGTAGGGCCCAATCCGTCAGATACGCAGTATTTT. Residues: CASRVGPNPSDTQYF. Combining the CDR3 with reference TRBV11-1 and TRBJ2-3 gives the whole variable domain EAEVAQSPRYKITEKSQAVAFWCDPISGHATLYWYRQILGQGPELLVQFQDESVVDDSQLPKDRFSAERLKGVDSTLKIQPAELGDSAMYLCASRVGPNPSDTQYFGPGTRLTVL.

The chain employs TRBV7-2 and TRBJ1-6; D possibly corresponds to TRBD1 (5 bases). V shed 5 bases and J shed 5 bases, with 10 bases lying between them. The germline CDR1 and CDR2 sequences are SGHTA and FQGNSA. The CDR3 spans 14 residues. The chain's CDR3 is CASSAGRNNSPLHF. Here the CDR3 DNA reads TGTGCCAGCAGCGCGGGACGGAATAATTCACCCCTCCACTTT. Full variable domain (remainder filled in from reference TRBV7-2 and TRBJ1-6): GAGVSQSPSNKVTEKGKDVELRCDPISGHTALYWYRQSLGQGLEFLIYFQGNSAPDKSGLPSDRFSAERTGGSVSTLTIQRTQQEDSAVYLCASSAGRNNSPLHFGNGTRLTVT.

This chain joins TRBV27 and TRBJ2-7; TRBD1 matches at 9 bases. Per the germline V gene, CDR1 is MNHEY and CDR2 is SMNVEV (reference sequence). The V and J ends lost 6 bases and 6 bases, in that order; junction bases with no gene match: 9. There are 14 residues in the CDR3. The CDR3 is CASSEQGASLEQYF. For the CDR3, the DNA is TGTGCCAGCAGCGAACAGGGGGCGAGTCTCGAGCAGTACTTC.

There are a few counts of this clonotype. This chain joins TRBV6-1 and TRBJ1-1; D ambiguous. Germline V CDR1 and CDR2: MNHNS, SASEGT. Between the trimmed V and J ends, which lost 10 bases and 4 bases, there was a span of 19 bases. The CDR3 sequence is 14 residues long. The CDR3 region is CATRTEREGTEAFF. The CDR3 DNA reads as TGTGCCACCCGGACGGAAAGAGAGGGCACTGAAGCTTTCTTT.

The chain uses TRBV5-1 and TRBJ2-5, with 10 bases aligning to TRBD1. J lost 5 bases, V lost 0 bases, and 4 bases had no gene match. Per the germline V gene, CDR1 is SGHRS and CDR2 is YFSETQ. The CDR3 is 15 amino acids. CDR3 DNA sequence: TGCGCCAGCAGCTTGGGGACAGGGGGTCAGGAGACCCAGTACTTC. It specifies CASSLGTGGQETQYF.

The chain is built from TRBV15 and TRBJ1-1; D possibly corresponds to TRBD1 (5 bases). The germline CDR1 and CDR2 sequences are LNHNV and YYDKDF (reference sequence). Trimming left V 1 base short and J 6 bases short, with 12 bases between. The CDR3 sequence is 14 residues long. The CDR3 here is CATSRGGEDPEAFF. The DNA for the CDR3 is TGTGCCACCAGCAGAGGGGGCGAAGATCCTGAAGCTTTCTTT.

CDR3 protein: CSPLEAMNTEAFF. The CDR3 nucleotides are TGCAGTCCTTTGGAGGCCATGAACACTGAAGCTTTCTTT. The rearrangement joins TRBV20-1 to TRBJ1-1; D uncertain. Germline V gene lookup returns CDR1 DFQATT and CDR2 SNEGSKA (reference sequence). The CDR3 extends over 13 amino acids. V dropped 8 bases and J dropped 0 bases, with 13 bases sitting between them.

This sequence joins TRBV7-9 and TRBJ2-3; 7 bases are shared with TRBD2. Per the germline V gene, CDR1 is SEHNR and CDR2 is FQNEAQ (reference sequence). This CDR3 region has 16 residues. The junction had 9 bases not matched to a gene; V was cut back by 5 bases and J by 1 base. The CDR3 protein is CASSPLRESRTDTQYF. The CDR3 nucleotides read TGTGCCAGCAGCCCCCTGCGGGAGAGCCGCACAGATACGCAGTATTTT. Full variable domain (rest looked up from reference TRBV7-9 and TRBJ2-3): DTGVSQNPRHKITKRGQNVTFRCDPISEHNRLYWYRQTLGQGPEFLTYFQNEAQLEKSRLLSDRFSAERPKGSFSTLEIQRTEQGDSAMYLCASSPLRESRTDTQYFGPGTRLTVL.

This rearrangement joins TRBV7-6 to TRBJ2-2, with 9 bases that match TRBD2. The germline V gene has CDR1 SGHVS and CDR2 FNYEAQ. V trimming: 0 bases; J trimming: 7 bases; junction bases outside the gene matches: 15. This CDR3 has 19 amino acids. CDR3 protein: CASSLAVGGGAWVSGELFF. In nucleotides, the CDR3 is TGTGCCAGCAGCTTAGCGGTCGGCGGGGGGGCCTGGGTGAGCGGGGAGCTGTTTTTT.

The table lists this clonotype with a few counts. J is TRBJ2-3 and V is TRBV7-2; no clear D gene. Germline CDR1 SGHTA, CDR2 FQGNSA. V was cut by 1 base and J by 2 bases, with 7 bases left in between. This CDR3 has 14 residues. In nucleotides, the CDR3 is TGTGCCAGCAGCTTAGACGTAGACACAGATACGCAGTATTTT. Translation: CASSLDVDTDTQYF.